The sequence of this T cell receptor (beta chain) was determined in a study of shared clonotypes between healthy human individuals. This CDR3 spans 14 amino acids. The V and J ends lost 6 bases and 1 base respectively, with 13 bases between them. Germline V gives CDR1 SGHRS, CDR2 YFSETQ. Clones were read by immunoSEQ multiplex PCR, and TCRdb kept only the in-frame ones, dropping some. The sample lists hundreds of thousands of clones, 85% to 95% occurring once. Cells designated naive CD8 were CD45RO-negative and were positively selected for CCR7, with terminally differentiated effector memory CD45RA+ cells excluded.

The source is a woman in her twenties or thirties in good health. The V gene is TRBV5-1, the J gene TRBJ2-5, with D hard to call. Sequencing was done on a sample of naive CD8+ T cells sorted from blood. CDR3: CASNPDSRQETQYF. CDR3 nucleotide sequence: TGCGCCAGCAACCCCGACTCCCGCCAAGAGACCCAGTACTTC.